This TCR beta chain came from a study of blood T cell repertoires in COVID-19. Germline V lookup: CDR1 LNHDA, CDR2 SQIVND (reference sequence). V was cut by 4 bases and J by 7 bases, with 8 bases left in between. The CDR3 has 12 residues. Per the study methods: Amplification of reference gene primers provided the estimated nucleated cell counts. Repertoires were generated with immunoSEQ multiplex PCR, while TCRdb's copy carries only in-frame clones and drops some. The V and J calls and clone size were taken over from that table, and D and trimming were inferred from the DNA. The profile shows about 280,000 clones, around 84% of them singletons.

This chain uses TRBV19 with TRBJ2-1; D ambiguous. This clonotype was obtained from a man aged 40-55 years who had been exposed to COVID-19. Sequenced sample: PBMCs or T cells enriched from blood (not recorded which). The CDR3 sequence is CASSTGWNEQFF. For the CDR3, the DNA is TGTGCCAGTAGTACAGGATGGAATGAGCAGTTCTTC.